Shown below are 30 T cell receptor beta chains from a single sample sequenced in a study of liver allograft versus peripheral blood T cells. Study at large: Recipients' peripheral blood supplied the T cell receptor repertoires against which those in transplanted livers were compared.

TCRdb used MiXCR to reprocess the reads, holding one entry per CDR3 protein. In the table there are around 17,000 distinct CDR3 sequences, around a fifth of which are singletons. The receptors derive from a human patient who had a liver transplant. A share of the T cells may be of graft donor origin.

This clonotype was counted a few times. This chain joins TRBV10-3 and TRBJ1-3; 9 nucleotides align to TRBD1. After removal of 11 bases from V and 4 bases from J, the junction contained 9 bases not matched to a gene. The CDR3 contains 14 residues. In germline, CDR1 is ENHRY, CDR2 SYGVKD. CDR3 DNA: TGTGCCGTAGGCCGGGACAGGGAAGGAAACACCATATATTTT. It specifies CAVGRDREGNTIYF.

This clonotype is termed medium-sized. The chain employs TRBV7-2 and TRBJ1-2; unclear D gene. The CDR3 contains 12 residues. Germline lookup yields CDR1 SGHTA and CDR2 FQGNSA. V gave up 4 bases and J gave up 5 bases, with 8 bases separating them. CDR3 bases: TGTGCCAGCAGCTCCTATGAATATGGCTACACCTTC. This encodes CASSSYEYGYTF.

This clonotype was seen repeatedly, ten times or more. V gene TRBV6-1 combines with J gene TRBJ1-2, with TRBD1 as a possible D gene (6 bases). The germline V gene has CDR1 MNHNS and CDR2 SASEGT. The CDR3 is 15 amino acids. V dropped 7 bases and J dropped 4 bases, with 19 bases sitting between them. The DNA for the CDR3 is TGTGCCAGCACGCTGGGCCAGGGGCTAAGCTATGGCTACACCTTC. Translating gives CASTLGQGLSYGYTF.

Details on this clonotype: Since a much larger clone is just one base distant, this may be a read error. The rearrangement uses TRBV19 and TRBJ2-7; 7 bases map to TRBD1. Germline V gene sequence: CDR1 LNHDA, CDR2 SQIVND (reference sequence). V lost 4 bases, J lost 3 bases, and 6 bases stayed unmatched. The CDR3 has 14 amino acids. CDR3 residues: CASSRQGLNYEQYF. The CDR3 nucleotides are TGTGCCAGTAGTAGACAGGGTTTGAACTACGAGCAGTACTTC.

This clonotype turned up a few times. The limits of the CDR3 on the DNA are not certain, so only TCRdb's listed CDR3 is given. V usage is TRBV7-5 and J usage is TRBJ2-1; the table's D gene call, TRBD1, was not cross checked with the DNA. TRBV7-5 is marked as a pseudogene. The CDR3 sequence runs 18 residues, both termini included. This CDR3 reads CISVPEAHWTGGYNEQFF.

This clonotype was seen many times. The V and J genes are TRBV6-2 or TRBV6-3 and TRBJ2-7, with 8 bases matching TRBD2. Unmatched junction bases numbered 9, after V lost 0 bases and J lost 8 bases. Per the germline V gene, CDR1 is MNHEY and CDR2 is SVGEGT. This CDR3 has 15 residues. CDR3 residues: CASSYSAGGYIQQYF. The DNA for the CDR3 is TGTGCCAGCAGTTACTCTGCGGGAGGTTATATCCAGCAGTACTTC.

The rearrangement links TRBV12-3 or TRBV12-4 to TRBJ2-7; 8 positions match TRBD1. V shed 6 bases and J 4 bases; nucleotides not matched to a gene: 8. CDR3 length: 14 residues. CDR3 in amino acids: CASSSSDRAYEQYF. CDR3 bases: TGTGCCAGCAGCTCCTCGGACAGGGCGTACGAGCAGTACTTC.

This clonotype showed up just a few times. This chain joins TRBV7-9 and TRBJ2-5; 13 bases agree with TRBD2. Germline V lookup: CDR1 SEHNR, CDR2 FQNEAQ (reference sequence). CDR3 size: 16 residues. V was clipped by 5 bases and J by 5 bases; unmatched bases: 8. The CDR3 sequence: CASSPGLAGVSETQYF. In DNA, the CDR3 is TGTGCCAGCAGCCCCGGACTAGCGGGAGTATCTGAGACCCAGTACTTC.

The gene calls are TRBV12-3 or TRBV12-4 and TRBJ1-1, with D perhaps matching TRBD1 (5 bases). The germline V and J ends were trimmed by 6 bases and 10 bases, with 18 bases remaining between them. CDR3 length equals 13 residues. The CDR3 DNA reads as TGTGCCAGCAGCCTTGGACACGGCAGTGGAGCTTTCTTT. It specifies CASSLGHGSGAFF.

This clonotype was found many times. In DNA, the CDR3 is TGTGCCAGCAGTTCCCTGTACCAAGAGACCCAGTACTTC. Its protein product is CASSSLYQETQYF. The chain uses TRBV6-5 and TRBJ2-5; no clear D. This CDR3 is 13 amino acids long. Germline CDR1 and CDR2: MNHEY and SVGAGI. V lost 4 bases and J lost 0, with 6 bases in between.

This chain uses TRBV5-4 with TRBJ1-2; possibly TRBD1 for D (6 bases). Trimming stripped 10 bases from V and 7 bases from J, with 14 bases between. The CDR3 has 11 amino acids. Looked up from germline, CDR1 is SGHNT and CDR2 is YYREEE (reference sequence). CDR3 sequence reads: CAARGGSGYTF. DNA of the CDR3: TGTGCCGCACGGGGGGGCTCTGGCTACACCTTC.

This clonotype was detected many times. This chain joins TRBV6-5 and TRBJ1-2; a weak D match, TRBD1 (5 bases). The germline V and J ends were trimmed by 0 bases and 8 bases, with 13 bases remaining between them. CDR3 length: 14 residues. The germline gives CDR1 MNHEY, CDR2 SVGAGI. CDR3 amino acids: CASSYSMWGEGYTF. CDR3 DNA sequence: TGTGCCAGCAGTTACTCGATGTGGGGGGAAGGCTACACCTTC.

This clonotype was detected ten times or more. This chain connects TRBV6-1 to TRBJ1-6; tentative D call: TRBD1 (5 bases). The CDR3 spans 12 residues. The V gene's germline CDR1 is MNHNS and CDR2 SASEGT. The V and J ends lost 11 bases and 5 bases respectively, with 10 bases between them. The CDR3 DNA reads TGTGCCTCCGACAGAAATAATTCACCCCTCCACTTT. Translating gives CASDRNNSPLHF.

This clonotype was picked up a small number of times. The rearrangement joins TRBV28 to TRBJ2-3, with 11 bases matching TRBD2. V shed 6 bases and J 0 bases; nucleotides not matched to a gene: 8. The V gene's germline CDR1 is MDHEN and CDR2 SYDVKM. The CDR3 loop spans 17 amino acids. The CDR3 is CASSLAGGPGSTDTQYF. The CDR3 DNA sequence: TGTGCCAGCAGCTTAGCGGGAGGGCCAGGGAGCACAGATACGCAGTATTTT.

V gene TRBV14 combines with J gene TRBJ1-3; a weak D match, TRBD1 (6 bases). V lost 1 base, J lost 1 base, and 8 bases lay in between. Germline V gene lookup returns CDR1 SGHDN and CDR2 FVKESK. The CDR3 covers 15 residues. The CDR3 sequence: CASSQVGQSGNTIYF. The CDR3 nucleotides read TGTGCCAGCAGCCAAGTCGGACAGTCTGGAAACACCATATATTTT.

This clonotype was seen only a few times. The rearrangement uses TRBV6-5 and TRBJ2-7; the match to TRBD2 covers 8 bases. V lost 6 bases to trimming and J lost 2 bases; unmatched junction nucleotides: 15. The CDR3 is made up of 17 amino acids. Germline V gives CDR1 MNHEY, CDR2 SVGAGI. The CDR3 region is CASSLFFRGGIPYEQYF. In nucleotides, the CDR3 is TGTGCCAGCAGCCTTTTCTTTCGGGGGGGCATCCCCTACGAGCAGTACTTC.

The chain is built from TRBV27 and TRBJ1-4, with 7 bases aligning to TRBD1. The germline gives CDR1 MNHEY, CDR2 SMNVEV (reference sequence). The V segment lost 1 base and the J segment 0 bases; nucleotides outside the gene matches: 8. CDR3 length equals 18 residues. CDR3 residues: CASSLYGTDYATNEKLFF. DNA for the CDR3: TGTGCCAGCAGTTTATACGGGACAGACTATGCAACTAATGAAAAACTGTTTTTT. Filled out from reference TRBV27 and TRBJ1-4, the complete variable domain reads EAQVTQNPRYLITVTGKKLTVTCSQNMNHEYMSWYRQDPGLGLRQIYYSMNVEVTDKGDVPEGYKVSRKEKRNFPLILESPSPNQTSLYFCASSLYGTDYATNEKLFFGSGTQLSVL.

This clonotype occurred many times. This chain joins TRBV29-1 and TRBJ2-4, with 8 bases lining up with TRBD1. With 4 bases clipped from V and 6 bases from J, the junction kept 5 bases outside the gene matches. The germline CDR1 and CDR2 sequences are SQVTM and ANQGSEA. The CDR3 is made up of 13 amino acids. CDR3 loop: CSVGSGQGNIQYF. As DNA, the CDR3 is TGCAGCGTTGGCTCCGGACAGGGAAACATTCAGTACTTC.

This clonotype was observed a handful of times. This rearrangement joins TRBV6-6 to TRBJ1-5, with D unresolved. This CDR3 has 15 residues. The V gene's germline CDR1 is MNHNY and CDR2 SVGAGI (reference sequence). Deletions cut 2 bases from V and 4 bases from J, with 12 bases between. The CDR3 here is CASSYVPGRNQPQHF. For the CDR3, the DNA is TGTGCCAGCAGTTACGTGCCGGGAAGGAATCAGCCCCAGCATTTT.

This clonotype has at least ten counts. The chain links TRBV24-1 to TRBJ2-1, with D perhaps matching TRBD1 (5 bases). CDR1 and CDR2 from the germline V gene are KGHDR and SFDVKD. Trimming removed 1 base at V and 7 bases at J, with 10 bases between. The CDR3 has 14 residues. The DNA of the CDR3 is TGTGCCACCAGTGATTTCCAGGGTTTGAATGAGCAGTTCTTC. Amino acid sequence: CATSDFQGLNEQFF.

This clonotype was seen many times. The rearrangement links TRBV6-2 or TRBV6-3 to TRBJ2-7; D remains unclear. With 7 bases removed from V and 6 bases from J, the gap between germline ends came to 16 bases. Germline CDR1 reads MNHEY; CDR2 reads SVGEGT. This CDR3 spans 13 amino acids. The CDR3 loop is CASNSITASEQYF. The CDR3 DNA is TGTGCCAGCAATTCCATTACCGCTAGCGAGCAGTACTTC.

As concerns this clonotype: This may come from a read error, since a much larger clone is one base off. The V and J genes are TRBV6-1 and TRBJ2-1; 13 bases match TRBD2. The CDR3 spans 15 residues. Germline CDR1 is MNHNS and CDR2 is SASEGT. The CDR3 DNA is TGTGCCAGCACGACTAGCGGGGGGTCCTACAATGAGCAGCTCTTC. Translated, it gives CASTTSGGSYNEQLF.

This clonotype was detected only a few times. The chain employs TRBV7-2 and TRBJ1-2; unclear D gene. V shed 3 bases and J shed 4 bases, with 12 bases lying between them. This CDR3 is built from 14 residues. Per germline, CDR1 SGHTA and CDR2 FQGNSA. In DNA, the CDR3 is TGTGCCAGCAGCTTGGAGACGGCCAGCTATGGCTACACCTTC. This gives the protein CASSLETASYGYTF. Drawing the rest from reference TRBV7-2 and TRBJ1-2, the complete variable domain is GAGVSQSPSNKVTEKGKDVELRCDPISGHTALYWYRQSLGQGLEFLIYFQGNSAPDKSGLPSDRFSAERTGGSVSTLTIQRTQQEDSAVYLCASSLETASYGYTFGSGTRLTVV.

The chain couples TRBV12-3 or TRBV12-4 to TRBJ2-5; D is tentatively TRBD1 or TRBD2 (5 bases each). The CDR3 sequence is 14 residues long. Deletions cut 4 bases from V and 1 base from J, with 10 bases between. The CDR3, as DNA: TGTGCCAGCAGTTCCGTTGGGACCCAAGAGACCCAGTACTTC. It encodes CASSSVGTQETQYF.

This clonotype was counted between two and nine times. The V gene is TRBV6-2 or TRBV6-3, the J gene TRBJ2-7; a possible D gene is TRBD2 (6 bases). Germline assignment: CDR1 MNHEY and CDR2 SVGEGT. The V end lost 6 bases, the J end lost 0 bases, and 15 bases lay between the germline ends. This CDR3 is built from 15 residues. CDR3 sequence (DNA): TGTGCCAGCAGCCGGCCTCCGGGGGACTCCTACGAGCAGTACTTC. The encoded protein is CASSRPPGDSYEQYF.

As regards this clonotype: Given a much more abundant clone one base away, this may be a read error. The chain couples TRBV29-1 to TRBJ2-3; D remains unclear. The germline V gene encodes CDR1 SQVTM and CDR2 ANQGSEA. CDR3 length: 14 amino acids. V was trimmed by 1 base and J by 0 bases, leaving 8 bases between them. The DNA for the CDR3 is TGCAGCGTTGAAGGGGCTACAAGCACAGATACGCAGTATTTT. The encoded protein is CSVEGATSTDTQYF.

This clonotype is medium-sized in the sample. The chain links TRBV13 to TRBJ2-1; 11 bases are a match to TRBD2. The germline V gene encodes CDR1 PRHDT and CDR2 FYEKMQ (reference sequence). The CDR3 loop spans 15 amino acids. J lost 7 bases, V lost 5 bases, and 7 bases had no gene match. This CDR3 reads CASSPIAGGGNEQFF. CDR3 DNA: TGTGCCAGCAGCCCGATAGCGGGAGGGGGAAATGAGCAGTTCTTC.

Of note for this clonotype: Possible read error: a much larger clone is one base away. The genes are TRBV27 and TRBJ2-7, with D possibly TRBD1 on 5 matching bases. CDR1 and CDR2 from the germline V gene are MNHEY and SMNVEV (reference sequence). The V and J ends lost 2 bases and 4 bases respectively, with 15 bases between them. This CDR3 has 15 residues. CDR3 residues: CASSLTVSGKYEQYF. The CDR3 DNA reads as TGTGCCAGCAGTTTAACAGTCTCAGGGAAGTACGAGCAGTACTTC.

This clonotype was recorded a few times. The chain recombines TRBV7-9 with TRBJ2-3, with 12 bases that match TRBD2. Trimming at V came to 5 bases and at J to 0 bases, leaving 6 bases not matched to a gene. CDR1 SEHNR and CDR2 FQNEAQ come from the germline V gene (reference sequence). The CDR3 has 17 residues. CDR3 region: CASSSRTSGISTDTQYF. The CDR3 DNA reads as TGTGCCAGCAGCAGCCGGACTAGCGGGATTAGCACAGATACGCAGTATTTT.

The J gene is TRBJ1-6, the V gene TRBV6-1; D possibly corresponds to TRBD1 (6 bases). V was shortened by 5 bases and J by 9 bases, with 20 bases between the two germline ends. The CDR3 spans 16 residues. Germline loops: CDR1 MNHNS, CDR2 SASEGT. Here the CDR3 reads CASSRWTASIGSPLHF. Written as DNA, the CDR3 is TGTGCCAGCAGTCGATGGACAGCAAGTATAGGTTCACCCCTCCACTTT.